This T cell receptor beta chain was profiled in a study of blood T cell repertoires in COVID-19. On the study more broadly: Samples came from the United States, Italy and Spain, spanning acute and convalescent COVID-19. PBMCs, B-cell-depleted T cells, or T cells were the source of the cDNA or gDNA that made up the material.

Original processing notes: Reference gene primer amplification yielded estimated nucleated cell counts. Here immunoSEQ multiplex PCR was the method, and the copy in TCRdb shows in-frame clones only, minus some. V and J calls and clone size are given by that table; D and trimming were obtained from the DNA. This table holds about 50,000 clones, roughly 87% found once. Germline V gives CDR1 KGHSH, CDR2 LQKENI. The germline V and J ends were trimmed by 3 bases and 0 bases, with 17 bases remaining between them. The CDR3 extends over 17 amino acids. This receptor was taken from a human donor with active COVID-19. The donor label of this sample is uncertain. Sequencing used peripheral blood. V and J are TRBV18 and TRBJ1-1; D is unresolved. CDR3 region: CASSPSNRRTMNTEAFF. For the CDR3, the DNA is TGTGCCAGCTCACCGTCTAATCGGAGAACCATGAACACTGAAGCTTTCTTT. Using reference TRBV18 and TRBJ1-1 for the parts outside the CDR3, the full variable domain is NAGVMQNPRHLVRRRGQEARLRCSPMKGHSHVYWYRQLPEEGLKFMVYLQKENIIDESGMPKERFSAEFPKEGPSILRIQQVVRGDSAAYFCASSPSNRRTMNTEAFFGQGTRLTVV.